This is a list of T cell receptor beta chains from one sample in a study of blood T cell repertoires in COVID-19. TCRdb's copy holds only in-frame clones and misses some; the assay was immunoSEQ multiplex PCR. The table shows over 350,000 clones, with about 88% occurring only once. The sequencing input was PBMCs or T cells enriched from blood (not recorded which). Receptor source: a woman aged 18 to 35 who had recovered from COVID-19. Each CDR3 is given with its conserved first and last residue. A D gene is named only where the DNA matches it firmly. Only part of the rows carry a size: once, few, many, or a class if the clone is expanded.

v_gene	d_gene	abundance	j_gene	CDR3nt	CDR3aa
TRBV5-1	-	-	TRBJ2-1	TGCGCCAGCAGCTTGACCCCACTAGCGAGGGGGAAGAATGAGCAGTTCTTC	CASSLTPLARGKNEQFF
TRBV15	TRBD1	-	TRBJ1-5	TGTGCCACCAGCAGAGATGGGTCAGGGGGCCAGCCCCAGCATTTT	CATSRDGSGGQPQHF
TRBV19	-	-	TRBJ1-4	TGTGCCAGTAGTATTTGGGGTCGGACAGCGACATCAACTAATGAAAAACTGTTTTTT	CASSIWGRTATSTNEKLFF
TRBV14	TRBD2	few	TRBJ2-2	TGTGCCAGCAGCCAAGGGGGACTAGCGGGCTACACCGGGGAGCTGTTTTTT	CASSQGGLAGYTGELFF
TRBV11-2	-	-	TRBJ1-5	TGTGCCAGCAGCTTAGGAGGTGGCAATCAGCCCCAGCATTTT	CASSLGGGNQPQHF
TRBV28	TRBD2	-	TRBJ2-3	TGTGCCAGCAGTTATACGCGGGGGGGCGCAGATACGCAGTATTTT	CASSYTRGGADTQYF
TRBV27	-	-	TRBJ1-5	TGTGCCAGCAGTTTGGGGGGGCAGGGTCAGCCCCAGCATTTT	CASSLGGQGQPQHF
TRBV23-1	-	-	TRBJ1-2	TGCGCCAGCAGTCAGCGTCAGGGCGATGGCTACACCTTC	CASSQRQGDGYTF
TRBV2	-	-	TRBJ1-4	TGTGCCAGCAGTGAGGGGCGGCTGAATAATGAAAAACTGTTTTTT	CASSEGRLNNEKLFF
TRBV6-5	TRBD1	-	TRBJ1-6	TGTGCCAGCAAGAAACCGGGACAGCTTAATTCACCCCTCCACTTT	CASKKPGQLNSPLHF
TRBV30	-	-	TRBJ2-7	TGTGCCTGGAGTACACAGGGATACGAGCAGTACTTC	CAWSTQGYEQYF
TRBV19	-	-	TRBJ1-1	TGTGCCAGTAGTATGTCAGATAACACTGAAGCTTTCTTT	CASSMSDNTEAFF
TRBV18	-	once	TRBJ1-1	TGTGCCAGCTCCTTGAACACTGAAGCTTTCTTT	CASSLNTEAFF
TRBV5-6	-	-	TRBJ1-2	TGTGCCAGCAGCTCGTCAGGGGAGACCTATGGCTACACCTTC	CASSSSGETYGYTF
TRBV5-1	-	-	TRBJ1-2	TGCGCCAGCAGCTTGATGCCACCCGGACAGACCTATGGCTACACCTTC	CASSLMPPGQTYGYTF
TRBV7-6	TRBD1	-	TRBJ1-5	TGTGCCAGCAGCACGGGACAGGGGCATCAGCCCCAGCATTTT	CASSTGQGHQPQHF
TRBV29-1	TRBD1	-	TRBJ2-3	TGCAGCGTCGGGACAGCCACAGATACGCAGTATTTT	CSVGTATDTQYF
TRBV6-5	-	-	TRBJ1-1	TGTGCCAGCAGTTACGTCCCACAATCGAACACTGAAGCTTTCTTT	CASSYVPQSNTEAFF
TRBV7-2	-	-	TRBJ1-5	TGTGCCAGCAGCTTAGGACGGGTTAGCAATCAGCCCCAGCATTTT	CASSLGRVSNQPQHF
TRBV27	TRBD1	-	TRBJ1-1	TGTGCCAGCAGCACAGGGGGTGGCACTGAAGCTTTCTTT	CASSTGGGTEAFF
TRBV9	-	-	TRBJ2-7	TGTGCCAGCAGCGTAGACGGGGGATGGAACGAGCAGTACTTC	CASSVDGGWNEQYF
TRBV4-3	-	-	TRBJ2-7	TGCGCCAGCAGCCGGCTGACTGGGGCCGAGCAGTACTTC	CASSRLTGAEQYF
TRBV3-1/TRBV3-2	-	-	TRBJ1-1	TGTGCCAGCAGCCGAACCCTATGGGACTACAGGGCTGGAACTGAAGCTTTCTTT	CASSRTLWDYRAGTEAFF
TRBV10-3	-	-	TRBJ1-3	TGTGCCATCGCCCCGGGGGGGTCTGGAAACACCATATATTTT	CAIAPGGSGNTIYF
TRBV6-5	TRBD1	once	TRBJ1-5	TGTGCCAGCAGGCCAGGGGACAGGGGTACGCAGCCCCAGCATTTT	CASRPGDRGTQPQHF
TRBV7-2	TRBD1	-	TRBJ1-2	TGTGCCAGCAGTTCGGCCGGGACAGGGAGGCTTGGCTACACCTTC	CASSSAGTGRLGYTF
TRBV7-3	TRBD1	-	TRBJ1-5	TGTGCCAGCAGCTCAGGACAGGGAAGCAATCAGCCCCAGCATTTT	CASSSGQGSNQPQHF
TRBV5-3	-	once	TRBJ1-4	TGTGCCAGAAGCCCCATCGGGGGGTCCCTGGGAAAACTGTTTTTT	CARSPIGGSLGKLFF